Included here is one T cell receptor beta chain sequence, with context. This clonotype was counted between two and nine times. Which antigen it targets is not known. The sample holds no much larger clone one base away, and base qualities are not on file. These data originate in a study of blood T cells in healthy people across ages (dated by TCRdb to the mid-2010s). Background on the whole study: In model experiments, template switching captured about one uniquely barcoded TCR beta cDNA molecule for every two T cells. To avoid experimental bias, donors of different ages were distributed randomly across sequencing lanes. The donors were split into four age groups: young (average 16 years), middle-aged (roughly 40), aged (over 55) and long-lived (roughly 80). Using deep sequencing normalized with unique cDNA molecular identifiers, the study measured how TCR beta repertoire diversity changes with age. For two donors (one aged 18 to 29 and one aged 80 or older), the study analyzed two additional independent replicas of 1 million unique cDNA reads from the same blood draw.

The library was produced with 5' RACE. Sequencing was carried out with an Illumina HiSeq 2500. The second PCR ran for roughly 7 to 12 cycles and used a J-beta primer mix along with a sample-barcoded 5' primer. A template-switch 5' adaptor carrying 12 random nucleotides introduced a unique molecular identifier onto each TCR beta cDNA molecule. Each sample yielded at least 2.5 million CDR3-containing paired-end reads. First-strand cDNA synthesis was performed from all RNA using the Mint cDNA synthesis kit, with priming by a TRBC-specific oligonucleotide. After uracil-DNA glycosylase treatment, a first 18-cycle PCR used universal primers M1SS and BC2_uni_R on all cDNA. In the source study's methods: Normalization of each sample was performed by random selection of 1 million high-quality reads, each carrying a distinct molecular identifier. Instead of being binned into consensus sequences, reads with shared molecular identifiers were discarded. CDR3 identification, clonotype clustering and error correction used MiTCR with a Q25 quality threshold and the strictest error-elimination algorithm. A nonparametric unseen species model using Euler transformation provided a lower-bound estimate of total TCR beta diversity. The public reads were run again by TCRdb, first through fastp at Q25 and then through MiXCR, and only productive beta chains were kept. Under each unique CDR3 protein, matching rows form one entry showing the most common genes and DNA. The V and J calls were determined by TCRdb, not by the authors. The sample table shows more than 550,000 distinct CDR3 sequences, and over 20% are seen once. Less than 25% of the sample rests with the top ten.

Including the terminal cysteine and phenylalanine, the CDR3 comprises 16 residues. Just the 48-base CDR3 DNA is kept, in frame starting at base 1. For CDR1 and CDR2, the germline V gene (reference sequence) lists LNHDA and SQIVND. Between the V and J ends, shortened by 5 bases and 8 bases respectively, the junction contains 21 bases. Paper-wide results and their limitations: Donor CMV infection status was unknown, potentially confounding age-related changes in expanded clonotypes. Compared with the aged group, the long-lived group had more naive CD4+ T cells, fewer expanded clones and increased TCR diversity, suggesting age selection. There was a strong correlation between observed TCR beta diversity and the percentage of naive T cells measured by flow cytometry. Observed TCR beta diversity per million T cells fell roughly linearly with age, and a significant reduction was already apparent by age about 36. Because profiling used bulk unsorted PBMCs, naive and antigen-experienced compartments could not be compared conclusively. Estimates of total diversity based on one million sequenced T cells were regarded as lower bounds and as underestimates.

Donors were approximately 42 systemically healthy Caucasian individuals from Russia aged roughly 6 to 90 years. Approximately 10 milliliters of peripheral blood were collected from each donor into EDTA-treated Vacutainer tubes. Ficoll-Paque density-gradient centrifugation was used to isolate PBMCs, with at least 6.5 million obtained per sample. Trizol reagent was used to extract total RNA from the PBMCs, yielding at least 6 micrograms per sample. The percentages of naive CD45RAhigh/CD27high T cells were determined by flow cytometry on a PBMC aliquot from every donor. The receptor was isolated from a man in his 70s in good health. The specimen was blood. In this chain, TRBV19 is recombined with TRBJ1-4; the D gene identity is not certain. Read as DNA, the sequence is TGTGCCAGTAGTCAAGGATCACAACCCGGACTGGAAAAACTGTTTTTT. Its protein is CASSQGSQPGLEKLFF.